This TCR beta chain came from a study of shared clonotypes between healthy human individuals. Study results and limitations: Across a handful of donors, naive CD4 shared 4.5% to 6%, naive CD8 less than 4%, memory CD4 approximately 2.5%, memory CD8 0.4% to 0.5%.

Clones were read by immunoSEQ multiplex PCR, and TCRdb kept only the in-frame ones, dropping some. The sample carries 2 million to 2.5 million clones, more than 80% recorded once. Remarks on this clone: Its antigen remains unidentified.

Among the donors, all were Caucasian adults who lived in Nashville, Tennessee. Sequencing input: naive CD4+ T cells from PBMCs. Subset denoted: CD45RA+ positively selected. This sequence was found in a young man in good health. Some clones in this sample may be carry-over from other donors' samples.

CDR3 nucleotides: TGTGCCAGTAGTAGACACAGGGACGCCAAAAACATTCAGTACTTC. This encodes CASSRHRDAKNIQYF. J is TRBJ2-4 and V is TRBV19, with D possibly TRBD1 on 6 matching bases. The V gene lost 4 bases and the J gene lost 1 base, with 11 bases spanning the gap. The CDR3 is made up of 15 amino acids. Germline CDR1 reads LNHDA; CDR2 reads SQIVND (reference sequence).